A selection of T cell receptor beta chains follows, all from one sample in a study of blood T cell repertoires in COVID-19. TCRdb keeps only in-frame clones here, not all; method: immunoSEQ multiplex PCR. Of about 200,000 clones listed, 85% to 90% are singletons. The material sequenced was peripheral blood. These receptors were taken from a woman in her 70s with acute or convalescent COVID-19. Each CDR3 is given with its conserved first and last residue. A D gene is named only where the DNA matches it firmly. Only some rows state a clone size, as once, few, many or a class for expanded clones.

j_call | v_call | clone_size | d_call | cdr3_aa | cdr3_nt
TRBJ2-1 | TRBV12-3/TRBV12-4 | once | NA | CASSFSLRPGQFF | TGTGCCAGCAGTTTCTCATTGCGCCCCGGGCAGTTCTTC
TRBJ1-2 | TRBV5-1 | NA | TRBD1 | CASRRDSFNYGYTF | TGCGCCAGCAGACGGGACAGTTTCAACTATGGCTACACCTTC
TRBJ1-5 | TRBV2 | NA | TRBD1 | CASSRGQGQPQHF | TGTGCCAGCAGCCGGGGACAGGGTCAGCCCCAGCATTTT
TRBJ2-7 | TRBV11-2 | NA | NA | CASSLFTVSYEQYF | TGTGCCAGCAGCTTATTTACAGTTTCCTACGAGCAGTACTTC
TRBJ1-5 | TRBV18 | NA | TRBD1 | CASSPGDRVSGQPQHF | TGTGCCAGCTCACCGGGCGACAGGGTATCAGGTCAGCCCCAGCATTTT
TRBJ2-1 | TRBV7-8 | NA | TRBD2 | CASGLAGYNEQFF | TGTGCCAGCGGACTAGCGGGCTACAATGAGCAGTTCTTC
TRBJ1-5 | TRBV6-1 | NA | NA | CASSELGRDNQPQHF | TGTGCCAGCAGTGAGCTTGGACGGGACAATCAGCCCCAGCATTTT
TRBJ2-6 | TRBV5-1 | NA | NA | CASSLAVRVSSGANVLTF | TGCGCCAGCAGCTTGGCCGTCAGGGTTAGCTCTGGGGCCAACGTCCTGACTTTC
TRBJ2-6 | TRBV29-1 | NA | TRBD2 | CSVDPVAGSGANVLTF | TGCAGCGTTGACCCGGTAGCGGGCTCTGGGGCCAACGTCCTGACTTTC
TRBJ2-1 | TRBV10-1 | NA | TRBD2 | CASSEIREGRNEQFF | TGCGCCAGCAGTGAGATTCGGGAGGGCCGCAATGAGCAGTTCTTC
TRBJ2-1 | TRBV5-4 | once | TRBD2 | CASSLNGLADEQFF | TGTGCCAGCAGCCTTAATGGACTAGCGGATGAGCAGTTCTTC
TRBJ2-3 | TRBV6-5 | NA | NA | CASSIDRFTDTQYF | TGTGCCAGCAGTATAGACAGATTCACAGATACGCAGTATTTT
TRBJ2-1 | TRBV11-3 | few | NA | CASSFSPLNEQFF | TGTGCCAGCAGCTTCTCCCCCCTCAATGAGCAGTTCTTC
TRBJ1-4 | TRBV10-3 | NA | NA | CAISERSGWEGGNEKLFF | TGTGCCATCAGTGAAAGATCGGGCTGGGAAGGAGGAAATGAAAAACTGTTTTTT
TRBJ1-5 | TRBV19 | NA | TRBD1 | CASRTGGAGNQPQHF | TGTGCCAGCCGGACAGGGGGCGCAGGCAATCAGCCCCAGCATTTT
TRBJ1-5 | TRBV3-1/TRBV3-2 | NA | NA | CASSPGGGQPQHF | TGTGCCAGCAGCCCGGGTGGGGGCCAGCCCCAGCATTTT
TRBJ1-5 | TRBV4-1 | NA | NA | CASSQGVNQPQHF | TGCGCCAGCAGCCAGGGAGTGAATCAGCCCCAGCATTTT
TRBJ2-1 | TRBV7-9 | NA | NA | CASGGASSYNEQFF | TGTGCCAGCGGGGGGGCGAGCTCCTACAATGAGCAGTTCTTC
TRBJ1-1 | TRBV9 | once | NA | CASSVAGRLNTEAFF | TGTGCCAGCAGCGTAGCCGGGCGACTAAACACTGAAGCTTTCTTT
TRBJ1-5 | TRBV18 | NA | TRBD1 | CASSPSGGSNQPQHF | TGTGCCAGCTCACCTTCAGGGGGTAGCAATCAGCCCCAGCATTTT
TRBJ1-1 | TRBV5-1 | NA | TRBD1 | CASSPGTANTEAFF | TGCGCCAGCAGCCCGGGGACAGCTAACACTGAAGCTTTCTTT
TRBJ2-3 | TRBV6-5 | NA | TRBD2 | CASSYRTRTDTQYF | TGTGCCAGCAGTTACAGGACTAGAACAGATACGCAGTATTTT
TRBJ1-5 | TRBV6-1 | NA | NA | CASSAPERAGNQPQHF | TGTGCCAGCAGTGCCCCGGAGAGGGCGGGCAATCAGCCCCAGCATTTT
TRBJ2-2 | TRBV5-1 | NA | NA | CASRLGSGELFF | TGCGCCAGCAGGCTAGGTAGCGGGGAGCTGTTTTTT
TRBJ1-1 | TRBV6-5 | once | NA | CASRLSGNTEAFF | TGTGCCAGCCGGCTCAGCGGGAACACTGAAGCTTTCTTT
TRBJ2-5 | TRBV5-6 | NA | NA | CASSFTGRETQYF | TGTGCCAGCAGCTTTACAGGGCGGGAGACCCAGTACTTC
TRBJ2-5 | TRBV13 | NA | TRBD2 | CASSLGRSGGATQYF | TGTGCCAGCAGCTTAGGCCGTAGCGGGGGGGCGACCCAGTACTTC
TRBJ2-2 | TRBV11-2 | few | NA | CASRWFGTGELFF | TGTGCCAGCAGGTGGTTCGGGACCGGGGAGCTGTTTTTT
TRBJ1-2 | TRBV5-8 | NA | NA | CASKSLGLINYGYTF | TGTGCCAGCAAATCCTTGGGACTGATTAACTATGGCTACACCTTC
TRBJ1-1 | TRBV3-1/TRBV3-2 | NA | NA | CASSPLVGGFTEAFF | TGTGCCAGCAGCCCCCTCGTTGGGGGCTTCACTGAAGCTTTCTTT
TRBJ2-5 | TRBV13 | NA | TRBD1 | CASSQVTGTGKGETQYF | TGTGCCAGCAGCCAGGTAACGGGGACAGGGAAGGGCGAGACCCAGTACTTC
TRBJ2-7 | TRBV13 | NA | NA | CASSFNTGSRDEQYF | TGTGCCAGCAGCTTTAATACAGGCTCTAGGGACGAGCAGTACTTC
TRBJ1-5 | TRBV5-8 | once | NA | CASSPGDGNSNQPQHF | TGTGCCAGCAGCCCGGGGGACGGAAATAGCAATCAGCCCCAGCATTTT
TRBJ1-1 | TRBV6-5 | few | NA | CASTPLPSGTEAFF | TGTGCCAGCACCCCTCTCCCGTCAGGCACTGAAGCTTTCTTT
TRBJ1-2 | TRBV6-1 | NA | TRBD1 | CASSELNGVGGWSGYTF | TGTGCCAGCAGTGAATTGAATGGGGTAGGGGGCTGGAGCGGCTACACCTTC
TRBJ2-1 | TRBV7-2 | NA | TRBD1 | CASRLVGTGVRNEQFF | TGTGCCAGCAGACTAGTTGGGACAGGGGTCCGAAATGAGCAGTTCTTC
TRBJ2-5 | TRBV27 | few | NA | CASRKLASGETQYF | TGTGCCAGCAGGAAACTAGCTTCTGGAGAGACCCAGTACTTC
TRBJ2-4 | TRBV12-3/TRBV12-4 | NA | TRBD1 | CASSGRQGSQYF | TGTGCCAGCAGTGGGAGACAGGGCAGTCAGTACTTC
TRBJ2-7 | TRBV11-2 | once | TRBD2 | CASSAAGGYEQYF | TGTGCCAGCAGCGCAGCGGGGGGCTACGAGCAGTACTTC
TRBJ2-2 | TRBV11-3 | NA | NA | CASSLGGNTGELFF | TGTGCCAGCAGCTTAGGCGGGAACACCGGGGAGCTGTTTTTT
TRBJ1-1 | TRBV5-4 | NA | TRBD1 | CASSLAGGLNTEAFF | TGTGCCAGCAGCTTGGCAGGGGGTTTGAACACTGAAGCTTTCTTT
TRBJ2-1 | TRBV3-1/TRBV3-2 | NA | NA | CASSQDRVYNEQFF | TGTGCCAGCAGCCAAGATCGGGTTTACAATGAGCAGTTCTTC
TRBJ2-1 | TRBV7-9 | once | TRBD2 | CASSPRNVLAGGSLSPFF | TGTGCCAGCAGCCCCCGGAACGTTTTAGCGGGAGGCAGTCTTTCGCCGTTCTTC
TRBJ1-1 | TRBV5-4 | once | NA | CASSQNTEAFF | TGTGCCAGCAGCCAGAACACTGAAGCTTTCTTT
TRBJ2-7 | TRBV11-2 | NA | NA | CASSSLGPSSYEQYF | TGTGCCAGCAGTTCCTTGGGGCCGAGCTCCTACGAGCAGTACTTC
TRBJ2-7 | TRBV27 | NA | TRBD1 | CATSGTGGYEQYF | TGTGCCACCTCCGGGACAGGGGGTTACGAGCAGTACTTC
TRBJ2-7 | TRBV21-1 | NA | NA | CASSTPLAGPSSYEQYF | TGTGCCAGCAGCACCCCTTTGGCGGGCCCCAGCTCCTACGAGCAGTACTTC
TRBJ2-2 | TRBV5-1 | NA | NA | CASGETSPTGELFF | TGCGCCAGCGGCGAGACAAGCCCTACCGGGGAGCTGTTTTTT
TRBJ2-5 | TRBV7-3 | NA | NA | CASSPGSGETQYF | TGTGCCAGCAGCCCCGGGTCTGGGGAGACCCAGTACTTC
TRBJ1-5 | TRBV19 | NA | NA | CASSTTDYSNQPQHF | TGTGCCAGTAGTACGACAGATTATAGCAATCAGCCCCAGCATTTT
TRBJ2-1 | TRBV5-1 | NA | NA | CASSPPGGGGSEQFF | TGCGCCAGCAGCCCTCCGGGGGGCGGGGGTAGCGAGCAGTTCTTC
TRBJ2-5 | TRBV14 | NA | TRBD1 | CASSPTGGETQYF | TGTGCCAGCAGCCCGACAGGGGGAGAGACCCAGTACTTC